The source of this T cell receptor (beta chain) is a study of blood T cell repertoires in COVID-19. Germline CDR1 reads MNHEY; CDR2 reads SMNVEV (reference sequence). V lost 5 bases to trimming and J lost 5 bases, with 15 bases between them. The CDR3 runs to 14 residues. The repertoire was sequenced with immunoSEQ multiplex PCR; TCRdb's copy has only in-frame clones and lacks some. The sample includes 100,000 to 150,000 clones, about four fifths of them seen just once. This chain connects TRBV27 to TRBJ1-2; weak D call: TRBD1 (5 bases). Sequencing was carried out using peripheral blood. This clonotype originated in a woman aged 25 to 39 who had recovered from COVID-19. The CDR3, as DNA: TGTGCCAGCAGTAAAGGGGCAGGGCTTTATGGCTACACCTTC. Translating gives CASSKGAGLYGYTF.